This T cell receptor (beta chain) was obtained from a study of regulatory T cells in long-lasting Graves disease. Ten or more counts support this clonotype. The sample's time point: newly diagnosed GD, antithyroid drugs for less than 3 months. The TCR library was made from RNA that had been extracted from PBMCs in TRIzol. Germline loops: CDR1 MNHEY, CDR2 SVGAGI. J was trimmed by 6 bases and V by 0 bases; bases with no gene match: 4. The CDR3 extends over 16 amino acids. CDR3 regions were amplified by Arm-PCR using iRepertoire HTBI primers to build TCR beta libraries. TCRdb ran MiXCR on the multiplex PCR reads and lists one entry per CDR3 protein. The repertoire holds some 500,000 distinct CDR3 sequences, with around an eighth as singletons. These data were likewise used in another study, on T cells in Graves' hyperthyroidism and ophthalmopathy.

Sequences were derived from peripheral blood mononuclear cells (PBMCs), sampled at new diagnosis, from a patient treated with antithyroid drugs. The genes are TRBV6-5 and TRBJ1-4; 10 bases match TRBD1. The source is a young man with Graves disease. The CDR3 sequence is CASSYSLGTGDEKLFF. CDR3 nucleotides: TGTGCCAGCAGTTACTCCCTCGGGACAGGGGATGAAAAACTGTTTTTT.